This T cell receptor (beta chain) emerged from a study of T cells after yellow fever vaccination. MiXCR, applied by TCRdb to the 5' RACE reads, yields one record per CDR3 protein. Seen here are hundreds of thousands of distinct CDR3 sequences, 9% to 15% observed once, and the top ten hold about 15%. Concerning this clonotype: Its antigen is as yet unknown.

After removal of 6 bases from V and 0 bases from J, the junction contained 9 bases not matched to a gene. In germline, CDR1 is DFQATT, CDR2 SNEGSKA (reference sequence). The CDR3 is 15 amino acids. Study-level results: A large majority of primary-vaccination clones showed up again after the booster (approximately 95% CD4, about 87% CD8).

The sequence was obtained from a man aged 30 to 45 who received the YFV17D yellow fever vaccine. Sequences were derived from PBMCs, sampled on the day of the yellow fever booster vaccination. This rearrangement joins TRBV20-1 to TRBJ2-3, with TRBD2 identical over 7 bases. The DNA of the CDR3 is TGCAGTGCCCATAGCGGGTCTGGGAGCACAGATACGCAGTATTTT. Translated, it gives CSAHSGSGSTDTQYF.